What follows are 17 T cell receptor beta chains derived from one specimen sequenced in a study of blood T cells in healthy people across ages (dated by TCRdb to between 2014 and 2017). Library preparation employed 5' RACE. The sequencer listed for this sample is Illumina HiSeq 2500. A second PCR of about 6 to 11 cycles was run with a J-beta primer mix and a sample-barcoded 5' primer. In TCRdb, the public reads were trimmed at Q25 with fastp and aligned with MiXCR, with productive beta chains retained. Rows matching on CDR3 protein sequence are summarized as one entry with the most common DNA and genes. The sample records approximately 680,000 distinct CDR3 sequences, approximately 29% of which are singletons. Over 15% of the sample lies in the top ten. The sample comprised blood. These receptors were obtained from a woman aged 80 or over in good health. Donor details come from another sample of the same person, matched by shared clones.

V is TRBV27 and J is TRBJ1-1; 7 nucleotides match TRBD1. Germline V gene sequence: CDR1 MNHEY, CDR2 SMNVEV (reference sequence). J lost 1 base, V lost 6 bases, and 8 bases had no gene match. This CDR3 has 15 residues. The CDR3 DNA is TGTGCCAGCAGACGGCAGGGGGGCGAGAACACTGAAGCTTTCTTT. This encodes CASRRQGGENTEAFF.

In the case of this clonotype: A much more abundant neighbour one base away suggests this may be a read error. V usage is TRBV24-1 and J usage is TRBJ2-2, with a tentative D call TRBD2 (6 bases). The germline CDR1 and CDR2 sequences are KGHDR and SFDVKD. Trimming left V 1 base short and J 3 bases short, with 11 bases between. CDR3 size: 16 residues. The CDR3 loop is CATSDFCSGDTGELFF. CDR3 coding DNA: TGTGCCACCAGTGATTTCTGCTCGGGGGACACCGGGGAGCTGTTTTTT.

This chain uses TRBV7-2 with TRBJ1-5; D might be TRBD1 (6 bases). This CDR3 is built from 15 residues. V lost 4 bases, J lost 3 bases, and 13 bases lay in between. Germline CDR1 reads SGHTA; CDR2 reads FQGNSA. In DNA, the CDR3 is TGTGCCAGCAGCTCCCAGGGGTTGAACAATCAGCCCCAGCATTTT. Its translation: CASSSQGLNNQPQHF.

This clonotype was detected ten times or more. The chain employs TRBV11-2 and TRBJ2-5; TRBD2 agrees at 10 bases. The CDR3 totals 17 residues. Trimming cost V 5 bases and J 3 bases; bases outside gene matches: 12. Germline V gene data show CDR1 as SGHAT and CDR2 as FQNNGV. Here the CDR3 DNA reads TGTGCCAGCAGCCTAACCGGTGGTAGCGGGGGGAAAGAGACCCAGTACTTC. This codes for CASSLTGGSGGKETQYF.

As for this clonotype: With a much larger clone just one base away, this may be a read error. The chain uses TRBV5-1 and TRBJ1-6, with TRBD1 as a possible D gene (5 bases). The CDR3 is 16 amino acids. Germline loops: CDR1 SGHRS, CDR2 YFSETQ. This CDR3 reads CVSSRRGVTDNSPLHF. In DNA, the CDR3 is TGCGTCAGCAGCCGTAGGGGTGTAACAGATAATTCACCCCTCCACTTT.

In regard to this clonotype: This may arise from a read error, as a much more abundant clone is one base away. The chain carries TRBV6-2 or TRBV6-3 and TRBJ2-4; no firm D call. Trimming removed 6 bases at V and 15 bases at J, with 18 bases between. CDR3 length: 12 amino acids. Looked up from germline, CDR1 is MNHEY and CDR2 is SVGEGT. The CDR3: CASRWSRETLYF. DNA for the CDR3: TGTGCCAGCAGATGGAGCAGAGAGACCCTGTACTTC.

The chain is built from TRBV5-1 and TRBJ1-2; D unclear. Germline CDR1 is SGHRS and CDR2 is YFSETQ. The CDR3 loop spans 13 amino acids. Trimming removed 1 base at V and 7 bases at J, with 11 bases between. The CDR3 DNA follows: TGCGCCAGCAGCTTGCACCCCGAGGGTGGCTACACCTTC. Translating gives CASSLHPEGGYTF.

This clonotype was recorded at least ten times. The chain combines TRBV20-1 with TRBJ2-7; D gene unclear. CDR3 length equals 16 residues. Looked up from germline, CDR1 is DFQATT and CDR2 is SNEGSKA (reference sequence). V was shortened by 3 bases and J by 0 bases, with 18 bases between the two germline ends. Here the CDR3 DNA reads TGCAGTGCTAGTAAGGGATCCAGCCAGAACTCCTACGAGCAGTACTTC. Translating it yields CSASKGSSQNSYEQYF.

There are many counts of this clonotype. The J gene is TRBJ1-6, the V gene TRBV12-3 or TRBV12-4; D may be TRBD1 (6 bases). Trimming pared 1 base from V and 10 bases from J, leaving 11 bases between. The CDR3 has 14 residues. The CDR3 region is CASSLDRVGSPLHF. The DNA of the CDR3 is TGTGCCAGCAGTTTAGACAGGGTGGGGTCACCCCTCCACTTT.

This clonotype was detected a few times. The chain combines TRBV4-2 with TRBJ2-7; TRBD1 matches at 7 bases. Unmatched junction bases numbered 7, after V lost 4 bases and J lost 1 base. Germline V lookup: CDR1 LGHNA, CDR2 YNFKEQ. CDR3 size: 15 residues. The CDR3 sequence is CASSRHTGQSYEQYF. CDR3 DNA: TGTGCCAGCAGCCGACATACGGGACAGTCCTACGAGCAGTACTTC.

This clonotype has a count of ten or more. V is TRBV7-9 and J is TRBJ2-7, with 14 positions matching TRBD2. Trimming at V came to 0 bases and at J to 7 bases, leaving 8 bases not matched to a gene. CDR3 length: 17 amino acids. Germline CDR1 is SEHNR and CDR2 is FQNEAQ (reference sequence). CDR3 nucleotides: TGTGCCAGCAGCTTAGCGTCCGGACTAGCGGGGGGAAGGGAGCAGTACTTC. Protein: CASSLASGLAGGREQYF.

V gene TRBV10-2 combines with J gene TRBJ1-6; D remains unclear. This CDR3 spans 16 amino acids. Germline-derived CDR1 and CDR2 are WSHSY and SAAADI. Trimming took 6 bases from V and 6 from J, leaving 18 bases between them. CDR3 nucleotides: TGCGCCAGCAGCGATAGAGGGCAAGGGCTTAATTCACCCCTCCACTTT. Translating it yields CASSDRGQGLNSPLHF.

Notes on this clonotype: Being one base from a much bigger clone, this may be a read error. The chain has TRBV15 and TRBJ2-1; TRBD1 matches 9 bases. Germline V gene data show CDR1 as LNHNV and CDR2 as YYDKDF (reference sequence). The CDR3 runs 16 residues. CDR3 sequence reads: CATSRPEGQGYNVQFF. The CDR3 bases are TGTGCCACCAGCAGACCTGAGGGACAGGGATACAATGTGCAGTTCTTC.

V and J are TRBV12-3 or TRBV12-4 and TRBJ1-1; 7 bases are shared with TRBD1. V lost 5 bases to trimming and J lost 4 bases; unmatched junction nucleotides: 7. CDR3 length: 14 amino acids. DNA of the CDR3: TGTGCCAGCAGTCCGTGGACAGGTAGCACTGAAGCTTTCTTT. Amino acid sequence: CASSPWTGSTEAFF.

The CDR3, as DNA: TGTGCCAGCAGCTTGTCTGGCGGGGCGAACACTGAAGCTTTCTTT. As protein: CASSLSGGANTEAFF. This chain links TRBV5-4 with TRBJ1-1; the D gene is possibly TRBD1 (5 bases). The CDR3 is 15 residues long. In germline, CDR1 is SGHNT, CDR2 YYREEE (reference sequence). V lost 1 base to trimming and J lost 1 base, with 11 bases between them.

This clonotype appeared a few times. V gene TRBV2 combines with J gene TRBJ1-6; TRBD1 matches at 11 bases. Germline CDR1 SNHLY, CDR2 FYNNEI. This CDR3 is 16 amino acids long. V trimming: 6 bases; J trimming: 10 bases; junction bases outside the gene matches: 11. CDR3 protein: CASRGGQGARLSPLHF. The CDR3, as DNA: TGTGCCAGCAGGGGAGGACAGGGGGCTCGTCTGTCACCCCTCCACTTT.

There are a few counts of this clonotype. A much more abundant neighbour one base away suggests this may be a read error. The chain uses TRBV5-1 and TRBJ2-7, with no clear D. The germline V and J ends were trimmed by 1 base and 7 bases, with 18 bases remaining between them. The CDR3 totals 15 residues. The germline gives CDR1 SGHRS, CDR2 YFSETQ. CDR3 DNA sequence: TGCGCCAGCAGCTTGAGTGGGCCTAACCTCCTTGAGCAGTACTTC. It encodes CASSLSGPNLLEQYF.